Presented here are 15 T cell receptor beta chains from one specimen sequenced in a study of cytomegalovirus exposure and HLA in healthy donors (dated by TCRdb to 2017 to 2019). The library was generated by the immunoSEQ multiplex PCR assay. For the multiplex PCR, a mixture combining 60 forward primers for TCR Vbeta segments and 13 reverse primers for TCR Jbeta segments was used. Entries here come from immuneACCESS through TCRdb and include only in-frame sequences with V and J called. Some clones fail to appear in such tables; in the studies checked, an unresolved V gene covers under half of the shortfall, and the cause of the remainder is unknown. The sample table contains roughly 190,000 clones; only one count was recorded for roughly 12% of them. Together, the top ten hold 7.8% of the sample. Sample: PBMCs. These receptors were collected from a man aged 50-59 years in good health and CMV-seropositive.

The CDR3 loop reads CASSGPGQEGEKLFF. The CDR3 coding sequence is TGTGCCAGCAGCGGCCCGGGACAGGAGGGAGAAAAACTGTTTTTT. This chain joins TRBV5-4 and TRBJ1-4; 8 bases line up with TRBD1. This CDR3 region has 15 residues. Losses at the gene ends were 4 bases for V and 8 bases for J; bases not matched to a gene: 10. Per the germline V gene, CDR1 is SGHNT and CDR2 is YYREEE (reference sequence).

This rearrangement joins TRBV7-2 to TRBJ1-1, with D maybe TRBD1 (6 bases). Germline CDR1 reads SGHTA; CDR2 reads FQGNSA. The V gene lost 0 bases and the J gene lost 3 bases, with 8 bases spanning the gap. This CDR3 has 14 residues. The CDR3 here is CASSLARGDTEAFF. The CDR3 coding sequence is TGTGCCAGCAGCTTAGCCAGGGGCGACACTGAAGCTTTCTTT.

The chain uses TRBV27 and TRBJ2-7; D remains unclear. V lost 4 bases and J 2 bases, leaving 6 bases between the germline ends. The CDR3 totals 12 residues. Germline V gene sequence: CDR1 MNHEY, CDR2 SMNVEV (reference sequence). DNA for the CDR3: TGTGCCAGCAGTTCCTCCGCCTACGAGCAGTACTTC. Amino acid sequence: CASSSSAYEQYF.

The rearrangement joins TRBV18 to TRBJ2-1, with TRBD2 matching over 8 bases. Germline lookup yields CDR1 KGHSH and CDR2 LQKENI. There are 14 residues in the CDR3. The V gene end was trimmed by 4 bases and the J gene end by 5 bases; junction bases not matched to a gene: 4. The CDR3 sequence: CASSQSGGNNEQFF. The CDR3 nucleotides are TGTGCCAGCTCACAGAGCGGGGGCAACAATGAGCAGTTCTTC.

This clone was observed a handful of times. The chain uses TRBV2 and TRBJ2-7; D unclear. Trimming left V 5 bases short and J 4 bases short, with 12 bases between. CDR1 is SNHLY and CDR2 is FYNNEI in the germline V gene. CDR3 length: 13 residues. The CDR3 DNA reads TGTGCCAGCAGTCTTCGTGACTTTTACGAGCAGTACTTC. Translating gives CASSLRDFYEQYF.

The chain carries TRBV29-1 and TRBJ1-4; the match to TRBD1 covers 7 bases. The germline CDR1 and CDR2 sequences are SQVTM and ANQGSEA. Losses at the gene ends were 5 bases for V and 0 bases for J; bases not matched to a gene: 3. The length of the CDR3 is 14 residues. The CDR3, as DNA: TGCAGCGTTAACACAGGGGCAACTAATGAAAAACTGTTTTTT. It specifies CSVNTGATNEKLFF.

In its sample, this clone was seen a few times. The chain carries TRBV2 and TRBJ1-2; 9 positions agree with TRBD1. V shed 6 bases, J shed 4 bases, and the junction held 6 bases outside the gene matches. Germline-derived CDR1 and CDR2 are SNHLY and FYNNEI. The CDR3 covers 14 residues. The CDR3 DNA reads TGTGCCAGCAGGGACAGGGGCTGGGGCTATGGCTACACCTTC. Protein: CASRDRGWGYGYTF.

The chain links TRBV1 to TRBJ1-1. TRBV1 is listed as a pseudogene. CDR3 length: 17 residues. The CDR3 loop is CTSSQAGGMKRYTEAFF. DNA of the CDR3: TGCACCAGCAGCCAAGCGGGGGGCATGAAGAGGTACACTGAAGCTTTCTTT.

The V gene is TRBV6-1, the J gene TRBJ1-5; D is uncertain. Germline-derived CDR1 and CDR2 are MNHNS and SASEGT. Trimming left V 8 bases short and J 7 bases short, with 15 bases between. There are 13 residues in the CDR3. The CDR3 coding sequence is TGTGCCAGCTCTGATAGGTGGAGCCAGCCCCAGCATTTT. Translation: CASSDRWSQPQHF.

This clone was observed a handful of times. V and J are TRBV7-9 and TRBJ2-2; no clear D gene. This CDR3 region has 13 residues. Trimming shortened V by 4 bases and J by 5 bases, and 8 bases separated the two germline ends. The germline CDR1 and CDR2 sequences are SEHNR and FQNEAQ (reference sequence). CDR3 residues: CASSYSSTGELFF. The CDR3 DNA sequence: TGTGCCAGCAGCTATAGCTCTACCGGGGAGCTGTTTTTT.

This clone has only a few counts. This chain connects TRBV7-8 to TRBJ2-7, with D possibly being TRBD1 (6 bases). Germline lookup yields CDR1 SGHVS and CDR2 FQNEAQ. The length of the CDR3 is 12 residues. Trimming left V 5 bases short and J 5 bases short, with 10 bases between. CDR3 amino acids: CASSVYRDEQYF. The CDR3 nucleotides read TGTGCCAGCAGCGTCTACAGGGACGAGCAGTACTTC.

In its sample, this clone was seen a few times. The same CDR3 also results from other DNA sequences found in this sample. V and J are TRBV7-2 and TRBJ2-2; the D is unclear. CDR3 length equals 13 residues. V was cut by 1 base and J by 8 bases, with 8 bases left in between. In germline, CDR1 is SGHTA, CDR2 FQGNSA. CDR3 coding DNA: TGTGCCAGCAGCTTAGACCCAGGAGGGGAGCTGTTTTTT. Translated, it gives CASSLDPGGELFF. Using reference TRBV7-2 and TRBJ2-2 for the parts outside the CDR3, the full variable domain is GAGVSQSPSNKVTEKGKDVELRCDPISGHTALYWYRQSLGQGLEFLIYFQGNSAPDKSGLPSDRFSAERTGGSVSTLTIQRTQQEDSAVYLCASSLDPGGELFFGEGSRLTVL.

V gene TRBV5-1 combines with J gene TRBJ2-2; 8 bases match TRBD1. V lost 4 bases to trimming and J lost 6 bases; unmatched junction nucleotides: 2. In germline, CDR1 is SGHRS, CDR2 YFSETQ. This CDR3 contains 13 residues. The CDR3: CASSPTGAGELFF. CDR3 nucleotide sequence: TGCGCCAGCAGCCCGACAGGGGCCGGGGAGCTGTTTTTT.

This clone was detected a few times. The rearrangement links TRBV5-6 to TRBJ2-1; TRBD2 aligns across 9 bases. V trimming: 1 base; J trimming: 3 bases; junction bases outside the gene matches: 8. Germline V lookup: CDR1 SGHDT, CDR2 YYEEEE. The CDR3 covers 17 residues. In DNA form, the CDR3 reads TGTGCCAGCAGCTTGCTTAGCGGGGGTCTCGGCTACAATGAGCAGTTCTTC. Its translation: CASSLLSGGLGYNEQFF.

This clone was observed a few times. The genes are TRBV7-7 and TRBJ2-2; the D gene is possibly TRBD2 (5 bases). CDR3 length: 14 residues. The germline CDR1 and CDR2 sequences are SSHAT and FNYEAQ (reference sequence). Trimming left V 5 bases short and J 6 bases short, with 13 bases between. The CDR3 loop is CASSPIRGSGELFF. The CDR3 DNA sequence: TGTGCCAGCAGCCCCATCCGGGGATCCGGGGAGCTGTTTTTT.